This T cell receptor (beta chain) was sequenced during a study of T-cell reconstitution after alpha-beta-depleted transplantation in children. For TCRbeta, the library was prepared with unique molecular identifiers. MiXCR was run by TCRdb on the PCR reads, yielding one entry per CDR3 protein. The sample contains 350,000 to 450,000 distinct CDR3 sequences, approximately 12% of which appear only once. The germline V gene has CDR1 DFQATT and CDR2 SNEGSKA (reference sequence). V shed 4 bases and J 0 bases; nucleotides not matched to a gene: 8. This CDR3 is built from 15 residues. The sequence was obtained from a human donor who donated a stem cell graft to a child with Fanconi anemia. Source: PBMCs, taken from the stem cell graft. The chain links TRBV20-1 to TRBJ2-7; TRBD2 matches at 8 bases. DNA for the CDR3: TGCAGTGCTAAAAAGACTAGCGCTAGCTCCTACGAGCAGTACTTC. Translating gives CSAKKTSASSYEQYF.